This entry concerns a single T cell receptor beta chain. It was during active infection that Seattle patients were enrolled and then longitudinally followed. V gave up 6 bases and J gave up 3 bases; unmatched junction bases: 4. The CDR3 covers 13 residues. Germline-derived CDR1 and CDR2 are MNHEY and SVGAGI. These data belong to a study of blood T cell repertoires in COVID-19. Looking at the study overall: Spain, Italy and the United States supplied samples that represented acute and convalescent COVID-19. Sources were T cells, B-cell-depleted T cells, or PBMCs; the material itself was cDNA or gDNA.

Assay: immunoSEQ multiplex PCR; the TCRdb copy retains only in-frame clones and omits some. The sample yields about 82,000 clones, about 73% seen once. The TCR was taken from a man aged 55 to 70 with COVID-19, enrolled during active disease. The specimen was peripheral blood. The genes are TRBV6-5 and TRBJ1-2, with TRBD1 matching 7 bases. The CDR3 reads CASSVTGDYGYTF. CDR3 nucleotides: TGTGCCAGCAGCGTCACAGGGGACTATGGCTACACCTTC.